The 8 T cell receptor beta chains listed next were all sequenced from one sample in a study of blood T cell repertoires in COVID-19. Only in-frame clones appear in the TCRdb table, and some are missing; sequencing was by immunoSEQ multiplex PCR. The table has 120,000 to 150,000 clones, about 82% seen once. Input material: peripheral blood. These receptors originate from a woman aged 40 to 50 with active or convalescent COVID-19.

The CDR3 DNA is TGTGCCAGCAGCTTAGCTGGACAGGGGCCAGATACGCAGTATTTT. Its protein is CASSLAGQGPDTQYF. The V gene is TRBV7-9, the J gene TRBJ2-3, with 9 nucleotides matching TRBD1. Germline trimming cut 0 bases from V and 4 bases from J; bases unmatched to any gene: 2. Per germline, CDR1 SEHNR and CDR2 FQNEAQ (reference sequence). This CDR3 has 15 residues.

This clone showed up just once. DNA of the CDR3: TGTGCCAGCATCCAAAGGGGTGGAGCTTTCTTT. This gives the protein CASIQRGGAFF. This chain uses TRBV28 with TRBJ1-1, with a possible D match to TRBD1 (5 bases). CDR3 length: 11 residues. V lost 7 bases and J lost 10, with 13 bases in between. In germline, CDR1 is MDHEN, CDR2 SYDVKM. Using reference TRBV28 and TRBJ1-1 for the parts outside the CDR3, the full variable domain is DVKVTQSSRYLVKRTGEKVFLECVQDMDHENMFWYRQDPGLGLRLIYFSYDVKMKEKGDIPEGYSVSREKKERFSLILESASTNQTSMYLCASIQRGGAFFGQGTRLTVV.

CDR3 loop: CASSLDRDTEAFF. CDR3 in DNA: TGTGCCAGCAGCTTAGACAGGGACACTGAAGCTTTCTTT. The chain links TRBV7-9 to TRBJ1-1, with D possibly being TRBD1 (6 bases). The CDR3 runs to 13 residues. Germline V lookup: CDR1 SEHNR, CDR2 FQNEAQ (reference sequence). The V and J ends lost 1 base and 3 bases respectively, with 6 bases between them.

CDR3: CASSVEAGAYSGNTIYF. Written as DNA, the CDR3 is TGTGCCAGCAGCGTAGAGGCAGGGGCCTACTCTGGAAACACCATATATTTT. The chain combines TRBV9 with TRBJ1-3; possibly TRBD1 for D (6 bases). Trimming pared 0 bases from V and 0 bases from J, leaving 13 bases between. Germline lookup yields CDR1 SGDLS and CDR2 YYNGEE. The CDR3 length is 17 residues.

The chain employs TRBV28 and TRBJ1-6, with TRBD1 matching 7 bases. The V and J ends lost 1 base and 12 bases, in that order; junction bases with no gene match: 9. CDR1 is MDHEN, CDR2 SYDVKM, per germline. CDR3 size: 15 residues. CDR3: CASSLSPDRIKPLHF. CDR3 nucleotides: TGTGCCAGCAGTTTATCCCCGGACAGGATCAAACCCCTCCACTTT.

This rearrangement joins TRBV9 to TRBJ2-1; possible D gene TRBD2, 6 bases. The germline V gene has CDR1 SGDLS and CDR2 YYNGEE. The CDR3 consists of 19 residues. Trimming took 1 base from V and 4 from J, leaving 24 bases between them. DNA of the CDR3: TGTGCCAGCAGCGTAAGGTTTGGAGGGGCCGGACCCAGATACAATGAGCAGTTCTTC. Translation gives CASSVRFGGAGPRYNEQFF.

The chain joins TRBV27 to TRBJ2-1; 9 nucleotides agree with TRBD1. The CDR3 is 16 amino acids. Germline CDR1 and CDR2: MNHEY and SMNVEV (reference sequence). The V gene end was trimmed by 2 bases and the J gene end by 6 bases; junction bases not matched to a gene: 8. CDR3 nucleotide sequence: TGTGCCAGCAGTTTAGGGGGGACAGGGTTGATCAATGAGCAGTTCTTC. As protein: CASSLGGTGLINEQFF.

The V gene is TRBV5-6, the J gene TRBJ2-7; D is perhaps TRBD1 (6 bases). The CDR3 loop spans 14 amino acids. Germline V CDR1 and CDR2: SGHDT, YYEEEE. Trimming shortened V by 4 bases and J by 4 bases, and 15 bases separated the two germline ends. Here the CDR3 DNA reads TGTGCCAGCAGCACCTCACAGGGATTATACGAGCAGTACTTC. This gives the protein CASSTSQGLYEQYF. Full variable domain (remainder filled in from reference TRBV5-6 and TRBJ2-7): DAGVTQSPTHLIKTRGQQVTLRCSPKSGHDTVSWYQQALGQGPQFIFQYYEEEERQRGNFPDRFSGHQFPNYSSELNVNALLLGDSALYLCASSTSQGLYEQYFGPGTRLTVT.